This T cell receptor beta chain is from a study of vaccination effects on CD4 cells after COVID-19. Points from the study as a whole: Late post-vaccination, clones induced by infection and those induced by vaccine underwent marked clonal contraction.

Antigen-specific CD4+ T cells were first expanded with viral peptide pools by the ViraFEST assay and only then sequenced. The culture ran for approximately 10 days before CD4+ T cells were isolated. The participants, recipients of two vaccine doses, got either BNT162b2 or mRNA-1273. Testing of the vaccine recipients showed negative nucleocapsid antibodies and no prior SARS-CoV-2 infection. After two million PBMC were placed in each well, they were cultured with approximately 9.1 IU/ml IL-2 and roughly 10 ug/ml peptides. This clone was detected once. Its matching antigen is unknown. CDR1 SGHDN and CDR2 FVKESK come from the germline V gene. The CDR3 consists of 15 residues. V shed 1 base and J shed 4 bases, with 13 bases lying between them. Sequencing used immunoSEQ multiplex PCR; TCRdb keeps in-frame clones, though not all of them. Counted here are about 61,000 clones, around 78% occurring once; the ten biggest clones make up around 1.2%.

This receptor was taken from a human donor who received a COVID-19 vaccine. The chain uses TRBV14 and TRBJ1-2; D uncertain. Here the sequenced sample was CD4+ T cells from PBMCs cultured with HCoV-229E spike peptides, taken after COVID-19 vaccination. CDR3 sequence: CASSQGRLLGYGYTF. The CDR3 DNA reads TGTGCCAGCAGCCAAGGTCGCCTCTTGGGCTATGGCTACACCTTC.